The 23 T cell receptor beta chains listed next were all sequenced from one sample in a study of shared clonotypes between healthy human individuals. This table comes from immunoSEQ multiplex PCR, and its TCRdb copy is limited to in-frame clones, with some not included. The data hold over a million clones, with roughly 95% observed a single time. The specimen was naive CD4+ T cells sorted from blood. Subset described: CD45RA+ positively selected. Receptors were obtained from a man aged 30 to 45 in good health.

CDR3 residues: CASMGSSGIRYNEQFF. The CDR3 nucleotides are TGTGCCAGCATGGGGTCTAGCGGGATTCGGTACAATGAGCAGTTCTTC. The V and J genes are TRBV6-6 and TRBJ2-1; 9 bases align to TRBD2. J lost 4 bases, V lost 7 bases, and 11 bases had no gene match. Germline V gene data show CDR1 as MNHNY and CDR2 as SVGAGI (reference sequence). The CDR3 loop spans 16 amino acids.

The CDR3 sequence: CASSVNGIPNTEAFF. CDR3 bases: TGTGCCAGCAGCGTAAACGGGATCCCGAACACTGAAGCTTTCTTT. The chain couples TRBV9 to TRBJ1-1; D not resolved. CDR3 length equals 15 residues. Trimming removed 1 base at V and 1 base at J, with 11 bases between. Germline CDR1 reads SGDLS; CDR2 reads YYNGEE.

The gene calls are TRBV6-1 and TRBJ1-5; tentatively, D is TRBD1 (6 bases). Germline V gene data show CDR1 as MNHNS and CDR2 as SASEGT. V lost 4 bases to trimming and J lost 5 bases, with 12 bases between them. The CDR3 covers 14 residues. CDR3 sequence: CASSGQAGYQPQHF. In DNA form, the CDR3 reads TGTGCCAGCAGTGGACAGGCGGGTTATCAGCCCCAGCATTTT.

The chain links TRBV19 to TRBJ2-7; no clear D. CDR1 LNHDA and CDR2 SQIVND come from the germline V gene (reference sequence). Trimming pared 3 bases from V and 2 bases from J, leaving 11 bases between. This CDR3 region has 14 residues. The CDR3 DNA reads TGTGCCAGTAGTATGAGGCACCAAGCCTACGAGCAGTACTTC. Translating it yields CASSMRHQAYEQYF.

Written as DNA, the CDR3 is TGTGCCAGCAGCGGACAGGGGAGGGAGCAGTTCTTC. It specifies CASSGQGREQFF. The V call is TRBV11-3, the J call TRBJ2-1, with 9 bases matching TRBD1. The CDR3 is 12 residues long. In germline, CDR1 is SGHNT, CDR2 YENEEA. Unmatched junction bases numbered 3, after V lost 5 bases and J lost 10 bases.

CDR3 protein: CASKAEPNTGELFF. The CDR3 region has the DNA TGTGCCAGCAAGGCAGAACCGAACACCGGGGAGCTGTTTTTT. The chain is built from TRBV6-4 and TRBJ2-2; no clear D. The CDR3 loop spans 14 amino acids. Germline V CDR1 and CDR2: MRHNA, SNTAGT. The V gene lost 7 bases and the J gene lost 0 bases, with 9 bases spanning the gap.

The chain recombines TRBV2 with TRBJ2-1; TRBD2 agrees at 10 bases. Trimming removed 2 bases from V and 3 bases from J; junction bases left unmatched: 4. Germline CDR1 is SNHLY and CDR2 is FYNNEI. The CDR3 runs 16 residues. In DNA, the CDR3 is TGTGCCAGCAGTGAACCCGGACTAGCGGTCTACAATGAGCAGTTCTTC. It codes for CASSEPGLAVYNEQFF.

A single count supports this clone. The chain joins TRBV5-5 to TRBJ2-3; TRBD2 matches at 14 bases. Germline V gives CDR1 SGHKS, CDR2 YYEKEE (reference sequence). The CDR3 is made up of 17 amino acids. Losses at the gene ends were 3 bases for V and 0 bases for J; bases not matched to a gene: 3. The CDR3 is CASSSRLAGGSTDTQYF. CDR3 DNA sequence: TGTGCCAGCAGCTCGAGACTAGCGGGAGGGAGCACAGATACGCAGTATTTT.

The V gene is TRBV27, the J gene TRBJ2-3, with TRBD1 identical over 12 bases. This CDR3 is 16 amino acids long. The germline V gene encodes CDR1 MNHEY and CDR2 SMNVEV (reference sequence). Trimming at V came to 2 bases and at J to 2 bases, leaving 2 bases not matched to a gene. The CDR3 reads CASSLGTGGPTDTQYF. The CDR3 bases are TGTGCCAGCAGTTTAGGGACAGGGGGCCCCACAGATACGCAGTATTTT.

A note on this clone: Other nucleotide sequences in the sample specify the same CDR3. CDR3 loop: CASSLRGPDTQYF. In DNA form, the CDR3 reads TGCGCCAGCAGCTTGAGGGGTCCAGATACGCAGTATTTT. The chain carries TRBV5-1 and TRBJ2-3; perhaps TRBD1 as D (5 bases). The germline V gene encodes CDR1 SGHRS and CDR2 YFSETQ. Trimming left V 1 base short and J 4 bases short, with 7 bases between. This CDR3 region has 13 residues.

This chain connects TRBV11-2 to TRBJ2-5; 8 nucleotides line up with TRBD1. The CDR3 has 16 amino acids. V shed 5 bases, J shed 2 bases, and the junction held 10 bases outside the gene matches. Germline CDR1 is SGHAT and CDR2 is FQNNGV. CDR3 residues: CASSRMGQARQETQYF. CDR3 DNA: TGTGCCAGCAGCCGGATGGGACAGGCAAGACAAGAGACCCAGTACTTC.

The chain is built from TRBV9 and TRBJ2-1, with a possible D match to TRBD1 (5 bases). CDR1 is SGDLS and CDR2 is YYNGEE in the germline V gene. The CDR3 runs 16 residues. The germline V and J ends were trimmed by 2 bases and 7 bases, with 19 bases remaining between them. CDR3 region: CASSVDRGLERNEQFF. In DNA form, the CDR3 reads TGTGCCAGCAGCGTTGATAGGGGCCTAGAGAGAAATGAGCAGTTCTTC.

The chain has TRBV18 and TRBJ2-6; 9 bases fit TRBD1. V gave up 4 bases and J gave up 3 bases; unmatched junction bases: 16. Germline assignment: CDR1 KGHSH and CDR2 LQKENI. CDR3 length: 20 residues. In DNA form, the CDR3 reads TGTGCCAGCTCACTTGAACCATGGTGGACAGGGGAGCATGGGGCCAACGTCCTGACTTTC. Residues: CASSLEPWWTGEHGANVLTF.

This chain links TRBV19 with TRBJ1-5; D may be TRBD1 (5 bases). Germline V gives CDR1 LNHDA, CDR2 SQIVND (reference sequence). Trimming left V 5 bases short and J 2 bases short, with 13 bases between. The CDR3 length is 15 residues. CDR3 sequence: CASSGRDGRNQPQHF. CDR3 bases: TGTGCCAGTAGTGGGAGGGACGGCCGCAATCAGCCCCAGCATTTT.

The chain employs TRBV6-5 and TRBJ2-2; no clear D. The CDR3 spans 13 residues. The germline CDR1 and CDR2 sequences are MNHEY and SVGAGI. The V end lost 8 bases, the J end lost 2 bases, and 9 bases lay between the germline ends. DNA for the CDR3: TGTGCCAGCCACGCCCCCAACACCGGGGAGCTGTTTTTT. Its protein is CASHAPNTGELFF.

The chain employs TRBV5-6 and TRBJ1-2, with D possibly TRBD1 on 6 matching bases. V was pared by 3 bases and J by 2 bases, with 8 bases between. The CDR3 is 13 amino acids. Germline CDR1 and CDR2: SGHDT and YYEEEE. CDR3 in DNA: TGTGCCAGCAGCTCACAGGGAAACTATGGCTACACCTTC. This codes for CASSSQGNYGYTF.

This rearrangement joins TRBV2 to TRBJ2-5; the match to TRBD1 covers 7 bases. With V trimmed by 7 bases and J by 0 bases, 5 bases remained unmatched. The CDR3 spans 14 residues. Germline assignment: CDR1 SNHLY and CDR2 FYNNEI. The CDR3 nucleotides read TGTGCCAGCACCCCGGGACAGTACCAAGAGACCCAGTACTTC. Its protein product is CASTPGQYQETQYF. The full variable domain, its missing parts supplied by reference TRBV2 and TRBJ2-5, is EPEVTQTPSHQVTQMGQEVILRCVPISNHLYFYWYRQILGQKVEFLVSFYNNEISEKSEIFDDQFSVERPDGSNFTLKIRSTKLEDSAMYFCASTPGQYQETQYFGPGTRLLVL.

DNA of the CDR3: TGTGCCAGCAGTCAAACAGGGTTCTGGGTAGAAGAGTCCTACGAGCAGTACTTC. Translated, it gives CASSQTGFWVEESYEQYF. The rearrangement uses TRBV27 and TRBJ2-7; D possibly corresponds to TRBD1 (6 bases). CDR3 length: 18 amino acids. The V and J ends lost 5 bases and 1 base respectively, with 24 bases between them. The germline CDR1 and CDR2 sequences are MNHEY and SMNVEV (reference sequence).

This chain connects TRBV2 to TRBJ2-1; tentatively, D is TRBD1 (6 bases). The CDR3 spans 15 residues. Per germline, CDR1 SNHLY and CDR2 FYNNEI. V lost 6 bases, J lost 7 bases, and 19 bases lay in between. The CDR3 sequence: CASSDYRDQGNEQFF. The DNA for the CDR3 is TGTGCCAGCAGCGACTACAGGGATCAAGGGAATGAGCAGTTCTTC. The full variable domain, its missing parts supplied by reference TRBV2 and TRBJ2-1, is EPEVTQTPSHQVTQMGQEVILRCVPISNHLYFYWYRQILGQKVEFLVSFYNNEISEKSEIFDDQFSVERPDGSNFTLKIRSTKLEDSAMYFCASSDYRDQGNEQFFGPGTRLTVL.

The chain couples TRBV28 to TRBJ2-3, with 14 bases that match TRBD2. The CDR3 runs to 17 residues. Germline V lookup: CDR1 MDHEN, CDR2 SYDVKM. Trimming took 4 bases from V and 0 from J; bases not matched to a gene: 3. CDR3 coding DNA: TGTGCCAGCAGTTCGGGACTAGCGGGGGATAGCACAGATACGCAGTATTTT. Amino acids: CASSSGLAGDSTDTQYF.

This clone was observed a few times. CDR3 coding DNA: TGCGCCAGCGCCCGAGACAGGGCCTACAATGAGCAGTTCTTC. Its translation is CASARDRAYNEQFF. The chain recombines TRBV5-1 with TRBJ2-1, with 7 bases lining up with TRBD1. V was clipped by 7 bases and J by 2 bases; unmatched bases: 6. Germline V gene sequence: CDR1 SGHRS, CDR2 YFSETQ. The CDR3 consists of 14 residues.

This clone was detected once. This chain joins TRBV18 and TRBJ2-7; no clear D gene. Trimming stripped 1 base from V and 6 bases from J, with 16 bases between. The germline gives CDR1 KGHSH, CDR2 LQKENI. The CDR3 extends over 15 amino acids. Written as DNA, the CDR3 is TGTGCCAGCTCACCACTTGATTCAGGTGGTAGCGAGCAGTACTTC. It is translated as CASSPLDSGGSEQYF.

The chain couples TRBV4-3 to TRBJ1-2, with 7 bases that match TRBD1. This CDR3 is 17 amino acids long. Germline CDR1 reads LGHNA; CDR2 reads YSLEER. With V trimmed by 0 bases and J by 2 bases, 9 bases remained unmatched. CDR3 nucleotide sequence: TGCGCCAGCAGCCAAGAACCAAGGGTCAGGGGGAACTATGGCTACACCTTC. Residues: CASSQEPRVRGNYGYTF.